The following is a T cell receptor (beta chain) sequence with its context. CDR1 is SGHNT, CDR2 YYREEE, per germline (reference sequence). Losses at the gene ends were 3 bases for V and 3 bases for J; bases not matched to a gene: 6. The CDR3 runs to 15 residues. This sample was taken from a study of T cell changes during pregnancy in multiple sclerosis. The protocol was immunoSEQ multiplex PCR, while the TCRdb copy is restricted to in-frame clones and leaves out a portion. The sample consists of about 130,000 clones, 90% to 98% of them appearing once. The specimen comprised peripheral blood, sampled after pregnancy. The receptor was isolated from a female donor with multiple sclerosis, enrolled in a pregnancy study. The genes are TRBV5-4 and TRBJ2-3, with 8 nucleotides matching TRBD2. CDR3 residues: CASSSAGGGTDTQYF. CDR3 coding DNA: TGTGCCAGCAGCTCGGCGGGAGGAGGAACAGATACGCAGTATTTT.